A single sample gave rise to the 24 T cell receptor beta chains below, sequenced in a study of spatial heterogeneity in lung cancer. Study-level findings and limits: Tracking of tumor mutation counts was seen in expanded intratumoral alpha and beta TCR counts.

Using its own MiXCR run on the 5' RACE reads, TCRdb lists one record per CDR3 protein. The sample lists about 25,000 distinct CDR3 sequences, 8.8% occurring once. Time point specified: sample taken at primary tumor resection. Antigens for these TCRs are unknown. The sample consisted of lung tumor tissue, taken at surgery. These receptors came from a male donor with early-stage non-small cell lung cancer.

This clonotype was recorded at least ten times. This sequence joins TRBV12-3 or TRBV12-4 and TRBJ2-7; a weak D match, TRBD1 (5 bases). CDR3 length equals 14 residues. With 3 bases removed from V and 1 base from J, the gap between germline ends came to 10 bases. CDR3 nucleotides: TGTGCCAGCAGTTTGCCACAGGAGTCCTACGAGCAGTACTTC. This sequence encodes CASSLPQESYEQYF.

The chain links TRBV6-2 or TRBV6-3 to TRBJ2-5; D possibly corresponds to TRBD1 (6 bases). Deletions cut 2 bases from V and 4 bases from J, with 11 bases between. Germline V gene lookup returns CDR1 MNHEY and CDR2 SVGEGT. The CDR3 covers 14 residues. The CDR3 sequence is CASSYRDIRETQYF. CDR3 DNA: TGTGCCAGCAGTTACCGGGACATTCGAGAGACCCAGTACTTC.

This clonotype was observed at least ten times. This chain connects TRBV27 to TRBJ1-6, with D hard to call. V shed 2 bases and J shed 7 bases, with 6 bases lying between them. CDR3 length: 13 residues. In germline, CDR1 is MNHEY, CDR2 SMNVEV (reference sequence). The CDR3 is CASSLNWNSPLHF. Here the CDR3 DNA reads TGTGCCAGCAGTTTAAATTGGAATTCACCCCTCCACTTT.

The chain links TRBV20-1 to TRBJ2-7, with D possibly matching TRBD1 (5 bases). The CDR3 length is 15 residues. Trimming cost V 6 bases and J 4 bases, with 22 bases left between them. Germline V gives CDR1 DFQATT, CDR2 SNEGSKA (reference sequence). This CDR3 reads CSAQSFGAQGYEQYF. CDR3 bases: TGCAGTGCGCAGAGCTTTGGAGCTCAGGGTTACGAGCAGTACTTC.

The CDR3 bases are TGTGCCAGCAGTCTCGGCGGAGGTGGGAGTTCCCAGCATTTT. Its protein is CASSLGGGGSSQHF. The chain has TRBV6-1 and TRBJ1-5; D gene ambiguous. There are 14 residues in the CDR3. V was trimmed by 5 bases and J by 11 bases, leaving 19 bases between them. Germline loops: CDR1 MNHNS, CDR2 SASEGT.

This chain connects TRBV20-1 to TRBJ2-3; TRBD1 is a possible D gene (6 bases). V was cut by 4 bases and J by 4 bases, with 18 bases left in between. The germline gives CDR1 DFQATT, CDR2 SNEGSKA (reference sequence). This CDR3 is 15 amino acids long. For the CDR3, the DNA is TGCAGTGCTATCTTCGACAGGCCTACCCCAGATACGCAGTATTTT. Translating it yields CSAIFDRPTPDTQYF.

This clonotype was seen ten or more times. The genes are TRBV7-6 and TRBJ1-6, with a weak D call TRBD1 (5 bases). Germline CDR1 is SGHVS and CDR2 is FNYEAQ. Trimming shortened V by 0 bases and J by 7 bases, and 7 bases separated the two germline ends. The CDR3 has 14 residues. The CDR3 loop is CASSLAQGNSPLHF. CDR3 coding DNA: TGTGCCAGCAGCTTAGCGCAGGGAAATTCACCCCTCCACTTT.

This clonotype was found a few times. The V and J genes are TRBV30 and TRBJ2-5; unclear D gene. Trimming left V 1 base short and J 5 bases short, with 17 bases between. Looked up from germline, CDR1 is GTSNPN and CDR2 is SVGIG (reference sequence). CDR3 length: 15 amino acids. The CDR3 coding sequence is TGTGCCTGGAGTGGGCTTTTGTGGCCGCAGGAGACCCAGTACTTC. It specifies CAWSGLLWPQETQYF.

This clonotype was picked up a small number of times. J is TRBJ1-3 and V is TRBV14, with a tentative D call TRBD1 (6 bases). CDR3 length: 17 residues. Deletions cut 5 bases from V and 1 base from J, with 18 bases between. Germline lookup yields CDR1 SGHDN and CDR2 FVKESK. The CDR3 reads CASSFQGWQTSGNTIYF. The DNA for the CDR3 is TGTGCCAGCAGCTTTCAGGGGTGGCAGACGTCTGGAAACACCATATATTTT.

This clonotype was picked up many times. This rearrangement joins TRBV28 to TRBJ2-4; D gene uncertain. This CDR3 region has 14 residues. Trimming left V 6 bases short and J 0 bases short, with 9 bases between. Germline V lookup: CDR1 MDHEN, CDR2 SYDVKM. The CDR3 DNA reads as TGTGCCAGCAGCCGCTCGGGAGCCAAAAACATTCAGTACTTC. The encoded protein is CASSRSGAKNIQYF.

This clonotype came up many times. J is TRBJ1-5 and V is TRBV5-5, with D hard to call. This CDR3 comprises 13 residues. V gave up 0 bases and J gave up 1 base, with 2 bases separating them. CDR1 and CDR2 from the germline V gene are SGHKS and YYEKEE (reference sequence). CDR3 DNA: TGTGCCAGCAGCTTGGCCAGCAATCAGCCCCAGCATTTT. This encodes CASSLASNQPQHF.

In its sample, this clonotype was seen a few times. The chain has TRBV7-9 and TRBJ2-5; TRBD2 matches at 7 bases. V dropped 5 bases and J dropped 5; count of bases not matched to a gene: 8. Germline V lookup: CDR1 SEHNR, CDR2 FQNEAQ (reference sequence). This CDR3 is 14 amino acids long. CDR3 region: CASSDWGGVETQYF. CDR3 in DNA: TGTGCCAGCAGCGACTGGGGGGGTGTGGAGACCCAGTACTTC.

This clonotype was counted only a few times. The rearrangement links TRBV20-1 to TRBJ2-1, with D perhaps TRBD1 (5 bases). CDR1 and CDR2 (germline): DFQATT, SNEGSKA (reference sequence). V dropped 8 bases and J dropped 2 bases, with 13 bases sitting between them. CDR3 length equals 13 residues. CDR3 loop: CSPPEGAYNEQFF. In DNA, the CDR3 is TGCAGTCCCCCCGAAGGGGCCTACAATGAGCAGTTCTTC.

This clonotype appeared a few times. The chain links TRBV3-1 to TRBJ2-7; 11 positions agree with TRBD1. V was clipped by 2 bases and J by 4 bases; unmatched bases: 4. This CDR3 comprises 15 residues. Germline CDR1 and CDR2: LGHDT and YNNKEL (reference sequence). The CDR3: CASSQPGQGGYEQYF. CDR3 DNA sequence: TGTGCCAGCAGCCAACCGGGACAGGGGGGATACGAGCAGTACTTC.

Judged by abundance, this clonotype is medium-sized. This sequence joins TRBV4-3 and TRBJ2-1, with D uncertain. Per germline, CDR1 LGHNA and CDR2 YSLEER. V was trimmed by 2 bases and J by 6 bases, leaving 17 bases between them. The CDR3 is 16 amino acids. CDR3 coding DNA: TGCGCCAGCAGCCAACATCGGCTAGTTAGTGGCAATGAGCAGTTCTTC. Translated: CASSQHRLVSGNEQFF.

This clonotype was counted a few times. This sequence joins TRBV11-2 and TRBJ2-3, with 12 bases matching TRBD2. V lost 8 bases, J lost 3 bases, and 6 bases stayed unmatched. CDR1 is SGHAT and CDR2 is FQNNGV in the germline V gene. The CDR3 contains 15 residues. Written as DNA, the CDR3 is TGTGCCAGCGGAGGACTAGCGGGAAGAACAGATACGCAGTATTTT. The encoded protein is CASGGLAGRTDTQYF.

The CDR3: CASSLGTQRTGYHSEQYF. The CDR3 DNA reads as TGCGCCAGCAGCTTGGGGACCCAAAGGACAGGGTATCATAGCGAGCAGTACTTC. The chain has TRBV5-1 and TRBJ2-7; 8 positions match TRBD1. CDR1 is SGHRS, CDR2 YFSETQ, per germline. With V trimmed by 0 bases and J by 6 bases, 17 bases remained unmatched. The CDR3 contains 18 residues.

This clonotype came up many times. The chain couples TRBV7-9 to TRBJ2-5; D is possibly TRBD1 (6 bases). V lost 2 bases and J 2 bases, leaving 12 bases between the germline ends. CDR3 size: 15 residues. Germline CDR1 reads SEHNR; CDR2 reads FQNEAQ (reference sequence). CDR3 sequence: CASSLPTGQQETQYF. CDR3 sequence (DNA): TGTGCCAGCAGCTTACCGACAGGACAACAAGAGACCCAGTACTTC.

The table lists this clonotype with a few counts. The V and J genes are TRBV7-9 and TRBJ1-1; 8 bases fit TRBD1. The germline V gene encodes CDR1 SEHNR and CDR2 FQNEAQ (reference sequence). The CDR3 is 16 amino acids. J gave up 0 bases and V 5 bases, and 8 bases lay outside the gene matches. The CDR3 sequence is CASSPSDRAMNTEAFF. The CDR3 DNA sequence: TGTGCCAGCAGCCCGTCGGACAGGGCGATGAACACTGAAGCTTTCTTT.

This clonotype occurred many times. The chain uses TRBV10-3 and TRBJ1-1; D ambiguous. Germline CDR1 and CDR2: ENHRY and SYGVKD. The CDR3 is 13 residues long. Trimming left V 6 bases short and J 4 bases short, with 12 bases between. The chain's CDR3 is CAISREMGTEAFF. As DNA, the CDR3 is TGTGCCATCAGCCGGGAAATGGGCACTGAAGCTTTCTTT.

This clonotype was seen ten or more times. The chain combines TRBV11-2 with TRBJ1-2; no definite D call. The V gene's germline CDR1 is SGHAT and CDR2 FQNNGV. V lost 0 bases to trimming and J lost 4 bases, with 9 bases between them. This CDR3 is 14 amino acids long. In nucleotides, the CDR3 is TGTGCCAGCAGCTTAGATCGGGCCCTCTATGGCTACACCTTC. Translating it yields CASSLDRALYGYTF.

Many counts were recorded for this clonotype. The CDR3 coding sequence is TGTGCCAGCAGCCCCCTCGGGGGATCCACCGGGGAGCTGTTTTTT. It is translated as CASSPLGGSTGELFF. The V and J genes are TRBV7-3 and TRBJ2-2; tentative D call: TRBD2 (6 bases). Trimming pared 5 bases from V and 4 bases from J, leaving 14 bases between. Germline assignment: CDR1 SGHTA and CDR2 FQGTGA. The CDR3 loop spans 15 amino acids.

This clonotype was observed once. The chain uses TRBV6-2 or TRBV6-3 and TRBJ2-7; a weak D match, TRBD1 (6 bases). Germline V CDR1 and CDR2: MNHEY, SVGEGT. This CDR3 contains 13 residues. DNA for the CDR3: TGTGCGGTCGGAGTTAGGGGGACGTACGAGCAGTACTTC. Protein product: CAVGVRGTYEQYF.

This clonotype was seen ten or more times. The CDR3 region is CASSGQMNTEAFF. The DNA for the CDR3 is TGCGCCAGCAGCGGACAGATGAACACTGAAGCTTTCTTT. The chain has TRBV5-1 and TRBJ1-1; possibly TRBD1 for D (6 bases). Germline V CDR1 and CDR2: SGHRS, YFSETQ. This CDR3 has 13 amino acids. V was clipped by 4 bases and J by 0 bases, with 7 bases between them.